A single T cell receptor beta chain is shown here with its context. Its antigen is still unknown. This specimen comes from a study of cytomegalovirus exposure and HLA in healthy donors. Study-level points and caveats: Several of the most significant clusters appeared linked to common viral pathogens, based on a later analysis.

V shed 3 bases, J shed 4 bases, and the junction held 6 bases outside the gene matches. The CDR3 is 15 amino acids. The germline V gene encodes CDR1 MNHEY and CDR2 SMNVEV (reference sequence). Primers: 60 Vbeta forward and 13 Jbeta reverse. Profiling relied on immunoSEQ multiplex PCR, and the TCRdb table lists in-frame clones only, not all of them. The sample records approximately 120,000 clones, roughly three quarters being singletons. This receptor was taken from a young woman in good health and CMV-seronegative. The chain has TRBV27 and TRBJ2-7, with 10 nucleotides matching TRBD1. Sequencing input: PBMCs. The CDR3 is CASSLSGTGVYEQYF. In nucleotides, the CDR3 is TGTGCCAGCAGTTTGTCCGGGACAGGGGTGTACGAGCAGTACTTC.